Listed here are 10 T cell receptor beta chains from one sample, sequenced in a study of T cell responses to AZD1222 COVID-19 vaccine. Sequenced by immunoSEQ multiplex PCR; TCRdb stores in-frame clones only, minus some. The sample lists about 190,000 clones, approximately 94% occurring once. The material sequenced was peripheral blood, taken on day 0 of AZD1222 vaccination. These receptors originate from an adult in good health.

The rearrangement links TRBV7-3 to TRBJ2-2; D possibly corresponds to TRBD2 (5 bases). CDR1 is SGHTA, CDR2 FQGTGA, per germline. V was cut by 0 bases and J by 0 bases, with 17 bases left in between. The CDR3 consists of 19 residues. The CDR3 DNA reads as TGTGCCAGCAGCTTAACTGTCGGACTCTTAGCCTCGAACACCGGGGAGCTGTTTTTT. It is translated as CASSLTVGLLASNTGELFF.

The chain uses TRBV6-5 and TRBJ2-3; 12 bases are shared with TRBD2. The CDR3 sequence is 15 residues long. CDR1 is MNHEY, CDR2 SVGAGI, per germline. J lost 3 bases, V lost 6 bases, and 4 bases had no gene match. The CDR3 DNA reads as TGTGCCAGCAGCCTTGGACTAGCGGGGACAGATACGCAGTATTTT. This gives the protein CASSLGLAGTDTQYF.

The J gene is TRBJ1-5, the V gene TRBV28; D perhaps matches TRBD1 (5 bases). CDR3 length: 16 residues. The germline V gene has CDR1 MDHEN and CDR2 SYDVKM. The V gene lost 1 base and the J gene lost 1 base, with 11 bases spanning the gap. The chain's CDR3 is CASSLFQGKSNQPQHF. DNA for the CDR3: TGTGCCAGCAGTTTATTTCAGGGTAAAAGCAATCAGCCCCAGCATTTT.

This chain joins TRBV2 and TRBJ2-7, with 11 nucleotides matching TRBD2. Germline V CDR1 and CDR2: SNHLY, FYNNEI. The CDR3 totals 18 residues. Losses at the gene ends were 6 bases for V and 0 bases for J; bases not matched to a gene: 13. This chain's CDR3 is CASRHPTGLAGSSYEQYF. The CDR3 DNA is TGTGCCAGCAGGCATCCCACCGGACTAGCGGGCTCCTCCTACGAGCAGTACTTC.

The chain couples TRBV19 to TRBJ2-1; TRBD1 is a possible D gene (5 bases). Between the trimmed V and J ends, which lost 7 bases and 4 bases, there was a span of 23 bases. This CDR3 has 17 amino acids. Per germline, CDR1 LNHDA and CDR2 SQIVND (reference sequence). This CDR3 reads CASKGWVNHSPYNEQFF. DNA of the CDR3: TGTGCCAGTAAGGGGTGGGTCAACCATTCACCTTACAATGAGCAGTTCTTC.

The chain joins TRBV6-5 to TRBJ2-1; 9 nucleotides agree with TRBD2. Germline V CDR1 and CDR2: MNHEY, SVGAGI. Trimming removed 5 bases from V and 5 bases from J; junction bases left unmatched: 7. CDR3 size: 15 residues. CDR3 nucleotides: TGTGCCAGCAGTCCGACTAGCGGCTCAAACAATGAGCAGTTCTTC. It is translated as CASSPTSGSNNEQFF.

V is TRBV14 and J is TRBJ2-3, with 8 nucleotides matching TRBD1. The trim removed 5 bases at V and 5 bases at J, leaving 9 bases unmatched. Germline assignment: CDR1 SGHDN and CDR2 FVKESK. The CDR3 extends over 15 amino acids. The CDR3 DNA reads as TGTGCCAGCAGCGTACCAGGGGGCGCCGAAGATACGCAGTATTTT. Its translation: CASSVPGGAEDTQYF.

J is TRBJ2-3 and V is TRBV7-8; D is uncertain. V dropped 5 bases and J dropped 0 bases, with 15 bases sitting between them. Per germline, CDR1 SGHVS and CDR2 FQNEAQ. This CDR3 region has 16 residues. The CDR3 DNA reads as TGTGCCAGCAGCATCCAAGGGTTCCCTAGCACAGATACGCAGTATTTT. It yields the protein CASSIQGFPSTDTQYF.

The CDR3 region has the DNA TGTGCCACCAGTGTGCCTTCAGGGGGGAATCAGCCCCAGCATTTT. Translating gives CATSVPSGGNQPQHF. The chain uses TRBV24-1 and TRBJ1-5, with TRBD1 matching 7 bases. After removal of 5 bases from V and 4 bases from J, the junction contained 7 bases not matched to a gene. CDR3 size: 15 residues. Looked up from germline, CDR1 is KGHDR and CDR2 is SFDVKD.

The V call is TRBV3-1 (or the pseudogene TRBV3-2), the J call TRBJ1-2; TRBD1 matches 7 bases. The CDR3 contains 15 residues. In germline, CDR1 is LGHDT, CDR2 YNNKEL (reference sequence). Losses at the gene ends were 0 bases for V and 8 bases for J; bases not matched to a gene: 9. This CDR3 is CASSQEAGGRWGYTF. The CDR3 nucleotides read TGTGCCAGCAGCCAAGAGGCAGGGGGTAGATGGGGCTACACCTTC.